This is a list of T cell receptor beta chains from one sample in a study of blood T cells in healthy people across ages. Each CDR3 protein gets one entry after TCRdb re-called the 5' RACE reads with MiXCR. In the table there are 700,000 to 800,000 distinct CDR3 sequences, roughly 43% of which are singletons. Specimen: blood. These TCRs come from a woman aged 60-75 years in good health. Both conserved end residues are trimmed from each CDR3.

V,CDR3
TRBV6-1,ASSETGSRF
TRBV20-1,SATHGGSLGTGELF
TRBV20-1,SAYGGMTTEAF
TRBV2,ASSEVETQY
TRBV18,ASSGLAGEVNEQF
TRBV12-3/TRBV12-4,ASSPQGALGYGYT
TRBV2,ASSVNQPTDTQY
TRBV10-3,ATLGSAGVGALGETQY
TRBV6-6,ASSYGLAGGPPDTQY
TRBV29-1,SVVSDSSQPQH
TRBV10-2,ASSEAGREWEQY
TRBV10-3,AISYGPNGVNTEAF
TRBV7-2,ASSVDQNEQY
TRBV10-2,ASSEQGLAGVVEQY
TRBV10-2,ACCGDPNTEAF
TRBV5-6,ASSFTGEASTDTQY
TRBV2,ASSEQGTQYEQY
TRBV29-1,SVRLETQY
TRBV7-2,ASSLEVWEGLKETQY
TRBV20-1,SARVAQGDSYNSPLH
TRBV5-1,ASSYDGSSYEQY
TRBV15,ATSRGDRAQEQY
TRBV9,ASSIGGAEATYEQY
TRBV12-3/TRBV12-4,ASSAWGEGTEQF
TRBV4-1,ASSQGSMTQETQY
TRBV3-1,ASSQTGTSETEQF
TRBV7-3,ASSPKGGDFSYNEQY
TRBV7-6,ASSSTGAEGNTQY
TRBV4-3,ASSTLTGNGSEQF
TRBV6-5,ASSYSGTYGYT
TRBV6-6,ASSLGVSPTDTQY
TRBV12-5,ASSLGVDEQF
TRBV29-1,SVRKDRSYEQY
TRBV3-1,ASSQVAGGNSPLH
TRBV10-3,AISDGSSRGLY
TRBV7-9,ASSLDRGGNQPQH
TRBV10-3,AISASSNQPQH
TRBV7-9,ASSLEFYLGEQY
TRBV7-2,ASSEGGLNYEQY
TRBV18,ASSPGRQGAYEQY
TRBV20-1,SASTFRGTTDTQY
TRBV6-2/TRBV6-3,ASRHVVGLAGTSSYNEQF
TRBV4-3,ASSQLLEQF
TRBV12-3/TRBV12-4,ASRRAGGPNSPLH
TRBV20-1,SATRSGETQY
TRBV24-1,ATSDSPPGQGVAGKETQY
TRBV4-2,ASSQDAGARTGELF
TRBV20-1,SARKLAGDTDTQY
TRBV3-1,ASSQDSTTDTQY